This T cell receptor beta chain was recorded in a study of cytomegalovirus exposure and HLA in healthy donors. PCR used 60 Vbeta primers and 13 Jbeta primers. Sequenced by immunoSEQ multiplex PCR; TCRdb stores in-frame clones only, minus some. The sample holds 150,000 to 200,000 clones, approximately 77% seen once. This clone has only a few counts. The TCR originated in a man in his thirties or forties in good health and CMV-seropositive. Sequenced: PBMCs.

The CDR3, as DNA: TGTGCCAGCCCTCCGCTAGCGGGGGGCCGCACAGATACGCAGTATTTT. Residues: CASPPLAGGRTDTQYF. V usage is TRBV18 and J usage is TRBJ2-3; 11 nucleotides line up with TRBD2. Germline CDR1 and CDR2: KGHSH and LQKENI. With V trimmed by 8 bases and J by 1 base, 8 bases remained unmatched. CDR3 length: 16 residues.